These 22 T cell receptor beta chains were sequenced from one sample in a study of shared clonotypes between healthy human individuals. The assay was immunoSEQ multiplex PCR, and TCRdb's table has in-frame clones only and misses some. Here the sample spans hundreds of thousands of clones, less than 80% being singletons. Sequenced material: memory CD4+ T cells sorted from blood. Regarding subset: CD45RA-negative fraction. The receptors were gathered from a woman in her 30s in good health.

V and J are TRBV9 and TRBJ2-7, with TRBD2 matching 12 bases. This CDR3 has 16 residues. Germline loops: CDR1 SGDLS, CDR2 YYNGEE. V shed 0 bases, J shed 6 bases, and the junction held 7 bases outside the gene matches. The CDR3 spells CASSVASSGRAAEQYF. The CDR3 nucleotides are TGTGCCAGCAGCGTAGCCTCTAGCGGGAGGGCCGCCGAGCAGTACTTC.

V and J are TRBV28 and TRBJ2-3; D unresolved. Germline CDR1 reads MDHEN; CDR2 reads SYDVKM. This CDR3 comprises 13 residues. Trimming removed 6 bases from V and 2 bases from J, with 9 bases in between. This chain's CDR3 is CASRNADTDTQYF. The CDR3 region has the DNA TGTGCCAGCAGAAACGCGGACACAGATACGCAGTATTTT.

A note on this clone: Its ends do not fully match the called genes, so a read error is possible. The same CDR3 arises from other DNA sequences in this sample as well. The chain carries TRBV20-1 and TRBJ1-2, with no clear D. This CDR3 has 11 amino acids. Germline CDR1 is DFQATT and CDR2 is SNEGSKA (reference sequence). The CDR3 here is CSASRWVGYTF. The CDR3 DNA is TGCAGTGCTAGTCGCTGGGTTGGCTACACCTTT.

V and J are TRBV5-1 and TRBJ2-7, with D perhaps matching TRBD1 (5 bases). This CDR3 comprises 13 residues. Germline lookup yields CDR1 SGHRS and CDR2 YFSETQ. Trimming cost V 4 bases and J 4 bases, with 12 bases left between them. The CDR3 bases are TGCGCCAGCAGCGTGCAGGGTCCATACGAGCAGTACTTC. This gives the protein CASSVQGPYEQYF.

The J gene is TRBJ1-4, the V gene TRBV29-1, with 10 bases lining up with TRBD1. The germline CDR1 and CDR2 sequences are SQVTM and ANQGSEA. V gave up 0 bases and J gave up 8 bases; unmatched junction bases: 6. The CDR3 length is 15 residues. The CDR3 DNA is TGCAGCGTTGAAGACCCGGGACAGGGGCGGGAAAAACTGTTTTTT. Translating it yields CSVEDPGQGREKLFF.

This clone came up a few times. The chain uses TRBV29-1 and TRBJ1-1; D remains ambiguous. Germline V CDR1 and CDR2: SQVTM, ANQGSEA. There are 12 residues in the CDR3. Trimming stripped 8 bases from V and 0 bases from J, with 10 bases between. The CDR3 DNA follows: TGCAGCTCCCGAACCATGAACACTGAAGCTTTCTTT. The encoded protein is CSSRTMNTEAFF.

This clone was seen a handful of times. This CDR3 is CASSPSRRQGPYNEQFF. Written as DNA, the CDR3 is TGTGCCAGCAGCCCCTCCCGGAGGCAGGGTCCCTACAATGAGCAGTTCTTC. The chain couples TRBV7-8 to TRBJ2-1; TRBD1 or TRBD2 may be the D gene (5 bases each). CDR3 size: 17 residues. V was shortened by 5 bases and J by 2 bases, with 19 bases between the two germline ends. Germline lookup yields CDR1 SGHVS and CDR2 FQNEAQ.

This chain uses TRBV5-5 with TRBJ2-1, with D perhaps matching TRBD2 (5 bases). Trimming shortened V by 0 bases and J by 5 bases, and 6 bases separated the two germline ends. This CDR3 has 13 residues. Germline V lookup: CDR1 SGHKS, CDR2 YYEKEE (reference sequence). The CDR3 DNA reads TGTGCCAGCAGCTTGGCCGGGGACAATGAGCAGTTCTTC. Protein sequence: CASSLAGDNEQFF.

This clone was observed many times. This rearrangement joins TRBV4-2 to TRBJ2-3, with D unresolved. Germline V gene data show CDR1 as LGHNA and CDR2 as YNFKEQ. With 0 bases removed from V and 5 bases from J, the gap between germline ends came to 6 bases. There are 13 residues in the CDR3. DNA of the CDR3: TGTGCCAGCAGCCAAGATCGGGTAGATACGCAGTATTTT. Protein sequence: CASSQDRVDTQYF.

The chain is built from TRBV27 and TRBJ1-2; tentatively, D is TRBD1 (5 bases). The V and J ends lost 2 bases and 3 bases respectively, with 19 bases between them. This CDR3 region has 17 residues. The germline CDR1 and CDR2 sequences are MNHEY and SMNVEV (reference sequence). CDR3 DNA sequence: TGTGCCAGCAGTTTAAGATCGGGGCCAGTTTGGGACTATGGCTACACCTTC. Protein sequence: CASSLRSGPVWDYGYTF.

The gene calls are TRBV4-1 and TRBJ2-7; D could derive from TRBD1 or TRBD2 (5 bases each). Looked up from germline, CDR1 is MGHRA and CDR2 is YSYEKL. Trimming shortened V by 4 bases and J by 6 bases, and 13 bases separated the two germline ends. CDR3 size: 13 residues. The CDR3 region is CASSPTEGPEQYF. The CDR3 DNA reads TGCGCCAGCAGCCCCACTGAGGGGCCCGAGCAGTACTTC.

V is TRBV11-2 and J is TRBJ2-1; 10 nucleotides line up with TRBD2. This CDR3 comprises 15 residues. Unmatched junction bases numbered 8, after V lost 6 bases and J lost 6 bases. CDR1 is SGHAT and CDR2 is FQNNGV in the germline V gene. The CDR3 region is CASRFLLAGGNEQFF. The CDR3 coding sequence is TGTGCCAGCAGGTTTTTATTAGCGGGAGGCAATGAGCAGTTCTTC.

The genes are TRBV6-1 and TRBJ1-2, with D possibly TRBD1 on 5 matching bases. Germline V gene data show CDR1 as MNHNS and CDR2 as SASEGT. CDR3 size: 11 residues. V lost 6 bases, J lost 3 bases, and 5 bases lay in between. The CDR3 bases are TGTGCCAGCAGAGGGGACTATGGCTACACCTTC. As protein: CASRGDYGYTF.

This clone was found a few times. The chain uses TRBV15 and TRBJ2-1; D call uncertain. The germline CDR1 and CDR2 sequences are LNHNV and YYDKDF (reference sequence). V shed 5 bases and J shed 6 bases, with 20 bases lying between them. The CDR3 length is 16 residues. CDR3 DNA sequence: TGTGCCACCAGCGGACGGACCAGGTGGCTTGGCAATGAGCAGTTCTTC. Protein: CATSGRTRWLGNEQFF.

The CDR3 bases are TGTGCCAGCAGCCGGACAGGACGCACCGGGGAGCTGTTTTTT. This translates into CASSRTGRTGELFF. The rearrangement uses TRBV6-5 and TRBJ2-2; 7 positions agree with TRBD1. The CDR3 sequence is 14 residues long. V lost 6 bases and J lost 4; bases outside the gene matches: 5. Germline lookup yields CDR1 MNHEY and CDR2 SVGAGI.

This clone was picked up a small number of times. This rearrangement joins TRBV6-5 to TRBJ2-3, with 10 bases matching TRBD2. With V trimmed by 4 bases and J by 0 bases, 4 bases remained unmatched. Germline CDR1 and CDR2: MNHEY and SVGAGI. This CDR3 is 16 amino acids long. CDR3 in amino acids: CASSFRLAGSTDTQYF. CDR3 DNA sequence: TGTGCCAGCAGTTTTAGACTAGCGGGTAGCACAGATACGCAGTATTTT.

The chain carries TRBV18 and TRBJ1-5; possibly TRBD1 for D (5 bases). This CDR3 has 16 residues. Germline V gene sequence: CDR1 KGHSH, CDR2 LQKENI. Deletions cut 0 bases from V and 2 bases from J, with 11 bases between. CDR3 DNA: TGTGCCAGCTCACCACCGGGGGGGTATGGCAATCAGCCCCAGCATTTT. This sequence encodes CASSPPGGYGNQPQHF.

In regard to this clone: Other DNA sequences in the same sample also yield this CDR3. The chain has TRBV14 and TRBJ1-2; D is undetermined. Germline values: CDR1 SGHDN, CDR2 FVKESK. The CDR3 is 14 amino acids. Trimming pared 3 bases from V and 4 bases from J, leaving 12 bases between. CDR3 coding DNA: TGTGCCAGCAGCCAGGACCTGCACAGCTATGGCTACACCTTC. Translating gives CASSQDLHSYGYTF. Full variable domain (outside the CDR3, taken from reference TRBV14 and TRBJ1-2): EAGVTQFPSHSVIEKGQTVTLRCDPISGHDNLYWYRRVMGKEIKFLLHFVKESKQDESGMPNNRFLAERTGGTYSTLKVQPAELEDSGVYFCASSQDLHSYGYTFGSGTRLTVV.

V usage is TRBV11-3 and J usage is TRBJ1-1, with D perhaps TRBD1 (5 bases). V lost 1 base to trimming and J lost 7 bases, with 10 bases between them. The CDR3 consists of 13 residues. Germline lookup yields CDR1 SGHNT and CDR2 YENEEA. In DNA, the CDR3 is TGTGCCAGCAGCTTAGCCCGGGACGGTGAAGCTTTCTTT. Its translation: CASSLARDGEAFF.

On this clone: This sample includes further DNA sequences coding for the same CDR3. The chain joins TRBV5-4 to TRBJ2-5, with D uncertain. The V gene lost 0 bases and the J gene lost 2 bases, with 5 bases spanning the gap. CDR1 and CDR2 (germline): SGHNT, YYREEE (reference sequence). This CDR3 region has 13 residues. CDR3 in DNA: TGTGCCAGCAGCTTGGCCGAGCAAGAGACCCAGTACTTC. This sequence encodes CASSLAEQETQYF. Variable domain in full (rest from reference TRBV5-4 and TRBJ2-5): ETGVTQSPTHLIKTRGQQVTLRCSSQSGHNTVSWYQQALGQGPQFIFQYYREEENGRGNFPPRFSGLQFPNYSSELNVNALELDDSALYLCASSLAEQETQYFGPGTRLLVL.

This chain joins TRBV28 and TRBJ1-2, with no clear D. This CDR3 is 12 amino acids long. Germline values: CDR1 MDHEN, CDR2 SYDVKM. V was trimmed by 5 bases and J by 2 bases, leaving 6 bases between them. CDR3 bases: TGTGCCAGCAGTAACGGGAACTATGGCTACACCTTC. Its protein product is CASSNGNYGYTF.

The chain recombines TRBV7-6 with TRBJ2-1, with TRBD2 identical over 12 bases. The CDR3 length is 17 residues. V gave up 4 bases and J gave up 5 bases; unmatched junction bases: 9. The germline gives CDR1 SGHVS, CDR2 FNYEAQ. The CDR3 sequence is CASSSPFGLAGNNEQFF. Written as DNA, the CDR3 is TGTGCCAGCAGCTCTCCCTTTGGACTAGCGGGGAACAATGAGCAGTTCTTC.